Sequencing of this T cell receptor beta chain was carried out in a study of cytotoxic CD8 clonotypes in ibrutinib-treated CLL. Study-wide results and limits: Few clonotypes were public, and these shrank or held steady under treatment. Patients showed higher baseline clonality than age-matched healthy donors, and it tracked circulating CD8+ T-cell counts.

Trimming cost V 4 bases and J 5 bases; bases outside gene matches: 6. Germline V gene sequence: CDR1 SGHRS, CDR2 YFSETQ. CDR3 length: 14 amino acids. Some clones are missing from TCRdb's copy, which holds only in-frame ones; the method was immunoSEQ multiplex PCR. The table has over 100,000 clones, more than 55% seen once. As for this clone: Its cognate antigen is unknown.

The sequencing used PBMCs, collected after 24 months of ibrutinib treatment. This receptor was obtained from a human donor with chronic lymphocytic leukemia. The chain employs TRBV5-1 and TRBJ2-7; 10 bases fit TRBD1. CDR3 bases: TGCGCCAGCAGCAACGACAGGGGGCACCACGAGCAGTACTTC. It is translated as CASSNDRGHHEQYF.